This TCR beta chain was documented in a study of OX40 agonist ivuxolimab in advanced cancers. Describing the broader study: Ivuxolimab, which targeted the costimulatory receptor OX40 (CD134), was an agonistic, fully human IgG2 monoclonal antibody. Patients were allowed to have had prior anti-PD-1, anti-PD-L1 or anti-CTLA-4 therapy, and approximately 39% of the dose-escalation patients had been treated with checkpoint inhibitors. Partial responses occurred in three dose-escalation patients: two with cutaneous melanoma and one with hepatocellular carcinoma. A male proportion of roughly 80% and a mean age of 60 years, ranging from about 20 to 79, were recorded for the dose-escalation cohort. Among the approximately 50 dose-escalation patients, approximately 20 had hepatocellular carcinoma, approximately 15 melanoma, 9 renal cell carcinoma and 9 head and neck cancer. The paper covers the monotherapy dose-escalation part of the phase I ivuxolimab trial, which included N ≈ 57 patients. Intravenous ivuxolimab was administered to patients every 2 weeks at six dose levels: 0.01, 0.1, 0.3, 1.5, 3 and 10 mg/kg. Peripheral TCRbeta sequencing was intended to test whether TCR sequence diversity was altered and clonal T-cell expansion was caused by ivuxolimab. What the work shows at the level of the full study, not this receptor alone: Partial responders in the 0.1-3.0 mg/kg groups had among the lowest normalized peripheral clonal expansion, especially among CD8+ T cells. Low levels of normalized T-cell clonal expansion were also seen in some nonresponding patients. After ivuxolimab, expanded clones were on average more numerous among CD8+ T cells than among CD4+ T cells. The antigen specificity of the clonally expanded peripheral T cells was not determined. At doses of 0.1 to 3.0 mg/kg, clonal expansion of both CD4+ and CD8+ blood T cells was observed from baseline to week 6.

Spanning cysteine to phenylalanine, the CDR3 consists of 15 amino acids. Only CDR3 DNA is held: 45 bases, read in frame from base 1. The germline V gene provides CDR1 SGDLS and CDR2 YYNGEE. Trimming at the junction amounts to 0 bases on V and 1 base on J, and the germline ends lie 8 bases apart. The trial excluded patients who had a history of autoimmune disease or who were on systemic immunosuppression. Peripheral blood for TCR sequencing was drawn from every dose cohort at baseline, at cycle 4 day 1 and at cycle 7 day 1. The samples were drawn from a first-in-human, open-label, multicenter phase I dose-escalation trial of ivuxolimab. The trial enrolled adults with locally advanced or metastatic head and neck squamous cell, hepatocellular, melanoma or renal cell carcinoma. CD4+ and CD8+ T cells were sorted separately from peripheral blood before TCR sequencing. Comments on this clone: It has no known antigen specificity. No base qualities exist here, and no much larger clone lies one base off it.

Genomic DNA was isolated from the sorted cells so that the TCRbeta CDR3 region could be sequenced. TCRbeta CDR3 regions were sequenced using the immunoSEQ Assay. Imported from immuneACCESS, the table was reduced by TCRdb to in-frame sequences with V and J called. These copies leave out some clones; in studies compared against another copy, an unresolved V gene accounts for under half, and the cause of the remainder is not known. The sample records tens of thousands of clones, roughly 91% of which are singletons. 0.5% to 0.65% of the sample belongs to the ten largest clones. Recombination connected TRBV9 to TRBJ1-3; the D gene cannot be named for sure. Sequenced material: CD4+ or CD8+ T cells sorted from blood, taken in a trial of the OX40 agonist ivuxolimab. The clonotype was recovered from an adult with an advanced solid tumor such as melanoma, head and neck, liver or kidney cancer. The CDR3: CASSVELGSGNTIYF. DNA sequence: TGTGCCAGCAGCGTAGAATTGGGGTCTGGAAACACCATATATTTT.